A selection of T cell receptor beta chains follows, all from one sample in a study of technical replicates of blood from a few donors. Profiling relied on immunoSEQ multiplex PCR, and the TCRdb table lists in-frame clones only, not all of them. The sample holds tens of thousands of clones; roughly 86% are singletons and the top ten take approximately 5%. Sequencing was performed on PBMCs. These receptors were obtained from a human donor in good health. Some clones in this sample may be carry-over from other donors' samples. The CDR3 runs from the conserved cysteine through the conserved F or W. The D gene is left open where the match is weak. Rows give clone size only sometimes, using once, few, many, or a class for an expanded clone.

abundance: few
v_gene: TRBV9
d_gene: .
len: 13
j_gene: TRBJ1-2
CDR3nt: TGTGCCAGCACCCAGATTTCCAACTATGGCTACACCTTC
CDR3aa: CASTQISNYGYTF

abundance: .
v_gene: TRBV4-2
d_gene: .
len: 16
j_gene: TRBJ1-2
CDR3nt: TGTGCCAGCAGCCAAGTATTGGGGGAGGTGGACTATGGCTACACCTTC
CDR3aa: CASSQVLGEVDYGYTF

abundance: .
v_gene: TRBV4-2
d_gene: .
len: 13
j_gene: TRBJ1-2
CDR3nt: TGTGCCAGCAGCCAAGAGGCCAGGAATGGCTACACCTTC
CDR3aa: CASSQEARNGYTF

abundance: once
v_gene: TRBV7-2
d_gene: .
len: 16
j_gene: TRBJ2-2
CDR3nt: TGTGCCAGCAGCTTAGAGGCTAGCGACCGCGGCGGGGAGCTGTTTTTT
CDR3aa: CASSLEASDRGGELFF

abundance: .
v_gene: TRBV30
d_gene: .
len: 15
j_gene: TRBJ2-7
CDR3nt: TGTGCCTGGGCTCCGGGACTTCTTACTGCCTACGAGCAGTACTTC
CDR3aa: CAWAPGLLTAYEQYF

abundance: .
v_gene: TRBV27
d_gene: TRBD2
len: 17
j_gene: TRBJ2-7
CDR3nt: TGTGCCAGCAGTCCATACTGGTCATTAGCGGGAGTGTACGAGCAGTACTTC
CDR3aa: CASSPYWSLAGVYEQYF

abundance: .
v_gene: TRBV7-9
d_gene: TRBD2
len: 15
j_gene: TRBJ2-7
CDR3nt: TGTGCCAGCAGCCGCGCACTAGCGGGAGGATGGGAGCAGTACTTC
CDR3aa: CASSRALAGGWEQYF

abundance: .
v_gene: TRBV9
d_gene: .
len: 14
j_gene: TRBJ1-4
CDR3nt: TGTGCCAGCAGCGTATTCCCTGAGGGAGAAAAACTGTTTTTT
CDR3aa: CASSVFPEGEKLFF

abundance: once
v_gene: TRBV7-8
d_gene: TRBD1
len: 12
j_gene: TRBJ2-7
CDR3nt: TGTGCCAGCAGCTTTGGGACAGTCCCGCAGTACTTC
CDR3aa: CASSFGTVPQYF

abundance: .
v_gene: TRBV6-1
d_gene: .
len: 15
j_gene: TRBJ1-6
CDR3nt: TGTGCCAGCAGAGTAGATAGTAAACCTAATTCACCCCTCCACTTT
CDR3aa: CASRVDSKPNSPLHF

abundance: .
v_gene: TRBV4-1
d_gene: TRBD1
len: 18
j_gene: TRBJ1-1
CDR3nt: TGCGCCAGCAGCCAAGTGGGTCTCTCGGGACAGAGGAACACTGAAGCTTTCTTT
CDR3aa: CASSQVGLSGQRNTEAFF